This T cell receptor (beta chain) was identified in a study of cytomegalovirus exposure and HLA in healthy donors. Germline CDR1 reads MNHEY; CDR2 reads SVGAGI. The CDR3 totals 15 residues. The V gene end was trimmed by 3 bases and the J gene end by 4 bases; junction bases not matched to a gene: 7. The PCR ran on 60 Vbeta and 13 Jbeta primers. TCRdb's table, derived via immunoSEQ multiplex PCR, lists solely in-frame clones and lacks some. The sample lists approximately 70,000 clones; about 67% were seen once. As to this clone: Antigen: not known.

Whole-study results and caveats: Another analysis was done later, and it associated approximately 18,000 TCR beta sequences with HLA alleles at 0.05 false discovery rate. Later analysis suggested most CMV-associated TCR beta chains were HLA-restricted. Accurate HLA-A and HLA-B prediction from TCR beta sequences was reported for most subjects.

This TCR was sampled from a human donor in good health. Sequenced: PBMCs. The chain has TRBV6-5 and TRBJ1-2; 8 positions agree with TRBD1. CDR3 sequence: CASSYSGGLSYGYTF. CDR3 nucleotides: TGTGCCAGCAGTTATTCAGGGGGCCTAAGCTATGGCTACACCTTC.